This TCR beta chain emerged from a study of cytomegalovirus exposure and HLA in healthy donors. CDR1 is MNHNY and CDR2 is SVGAGI in the germline V gene (reference sequence). The CDR3 contains 15 residues. The ends were cut back, 0 bases at V and 5 bases at J, with 13 bases in the middle. While the first cohort had fewer than 850 subjects, the donors belonged to the separate validation cohort of roughly 130 subjects. This clone was picked up one time. TCRdb's copy holds only in-frame clones and misses some; the assay was immunoSEQ multiplex PCR. The sample lists a few hundred thousand clones, 75% to 90% occurring once.

The sample comprised PBMCs. The V and J genes are TRBV6-6 and TRBJ1-1, with D unresolved. This clonotype was sampled from a woman younger than 35 in good health and CMV-seronegative. CDR3: CASSYSMAGDTEAFF. CDR3 in DNA: TGTGCCAGCAGTTACTCGATGGCCGGGGATACTGAAGCTTTCTTT.